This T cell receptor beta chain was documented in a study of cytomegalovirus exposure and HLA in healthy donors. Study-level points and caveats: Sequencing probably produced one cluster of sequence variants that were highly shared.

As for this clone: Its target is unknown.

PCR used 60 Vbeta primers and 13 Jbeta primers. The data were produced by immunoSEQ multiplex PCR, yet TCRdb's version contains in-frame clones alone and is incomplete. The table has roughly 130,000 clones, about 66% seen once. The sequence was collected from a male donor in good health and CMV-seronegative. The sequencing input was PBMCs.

The CDR3 region has the DNA TGTGCCAGTAGTATTGGGCTCAGCAATCAGCCCCAGCATTTT. Its protein product is CASSIGLSNQPQHF. The chain links TRBV19 to TRBJ1-5; D remains ambiguous. Trimming took off 3 bases at V and 1 base at J, with 7 bases between the two ends. The CDR3 is 14 residues long. Germline assignment: CDR1 LNHDA and CDR2 SQIVND (reference sequence).